The present entry profiles one TCR beta chain with its context. Its antigen is currently unknown. Germline lookup yields CDR1 MNHNS and CDR2 SASEGT. The CDR3 sequence is 17 residues long. V was pared by 3 bases and J by 4 bases, with 20 bases between. Donors came from a validation cohort of approximately 110 subjects, distinct from the first 666-subject cohort. These data originate in a study of cytomegalovirus exposure and HLA in healthy donors. The study, taken as a whole, reports: A few CMV-associated chains were confirmed in vitro to be specific for CMV antigens.

Libraries were prepared by immunoSEQ multiplex PCR; TCRdb keeps only in-frame clonotypes and omits some of them. The repertoire has about 140,000 clones, approximately 84% of them found once; the top ten carry more than 1.4%. This receptor was identified in a woman under 40 in good health and CMV-seronegative. The specimen was PBMCs. The rearrangement links TRBV6-1 to TRBJ2-3; no clear D. CDR3 bases: TGTGCCAGCAGTGAGCTCCTTCCTAGGAACACCGCAGATACGCAGTATTTT. It codes for CASSELLPRNTADTQYF.